A selection of T cell receptor beta chains follows, all from one sample in a study of beta chain features in type 1 diabetes. Generated by immunoSEQ multiplex PCR, the TCRdb table keeps only in-frame clones and is missing some. The data hold roughly 150,000 clones, with 9% to 12% observed a single time. The sequenced sample consisted of central memory CD4+ T cells from blood. Receptors originate from a man between 25 and 39 years old with type 1 diabetes. CDR3s include the opening cysteine and the closing phenylalanine or tryptophan. The D gene is left open where the match is weak. Clone size, where shown, is once, few, many, or a class for clones that have expanded.

j_call: TRBJ2-1
clone_size: NA
v_call: TRBV28
d_call: TRBD1
cdr3_length: 14
cdr3_aa: CASFQDRGYNEQFF
cdr3_nt: TGTGCCAGTTTCCAGGACAGGGGCTACAATGAGCAGTTCTTC

j_call: TRBJ2-5
clone_size: NA
v_call: TRBV7-3
d_call: NA
cdr3_length: 13
cdr3_aa: CASSQGNQETQYF
cdr3_nt: TGTGCCAGCAGCCAGGGGAACCAAGAGACCCAGTACTTC

j_call: TRBJ1-5
clone_size: NA
v_call: TRBV7-2
d_call: TRBD1
cdr3_length: 14
cdr3_aa: CASSLGQPNQPQHF
cdr3_nt: TGTGCCAGCAGCTTGGGACAGCCGAATCAGCCCCAGCATTTT

j_call: TRBJ2-6
clone_size: NA
v_call: TRBV4-2
d_call: TRBD2
cdr3_length: 21
cdr3_aa: CASSQVGLAGGQASGANVLTF
cdr3_nt: TGTGCCAGCAGCCAAGTTGGGCTAGCGGGAGGGCAAGCCTCTGGGGCCAACGTCCTGACTTTC

j_call: TRBJ2-3
clone_size: few
v_call: TRBV30
d_call: NA
cdr3_length: 11
cdr3_aa: CAWTLSDTQYF
cdr3_nt: TGTGCCTGGACCCTATCGGATACGCAGTATTTT

j_call: TRBJ1-1
clone_size: few
v_call: TRBV7-9
d_call: NA
cdr3_length: 13
cdr3_aa: CASRSYRSFEAFF
cdr3_nt: TGTGCCAGCAGATCCTACCGCTCCTTTGAAGCTTTCTTT

j_call: TRBJ2-1
clone_size: few
v_call: TRBV5-4
d_call: TRBD2
cdr3_length: 17
cdr3_aa: CASSLGTGTSGRGEQFF
cdr3_nt: TGTGCCAGCAGCTTGGGAACCGGGACTAGCGGGAGGGGTGAGCAGTTCTTC

j_call: TRBJ2-7
clone_size: many
v_call: TRBV5-1
d_call: NA
cdr3_length: 13
cdr3_aa: CASSLDQIYEQYF
cdr3_nt: TGCGCCAGCAGCTTGGATCAAATCTACGAGCAGTACTTC

j_call: TRBJ2-3
clone_size: NA
v_call: TRBV18
d_call: TRBD1
cdr3_length: 17
cdr3_aa: CASSPPRLGTGTNTQYF
cdr3_nt: TGTGCCAGCTCACCACCTCGGCTCGGGACAGGGACGAATACGCAGTATTTT

j_call: TRBJ2-1
clone_size: few
v_call: TRBV28
d_call: TRBD2
cdr3_length: 16
cdr3_aa: CASSLISTSGINEQFF
cdr3_nt: TGTGCCAGCAGTTTAATTTCGACTAGCGGGATCAATGAGCAGTTCTTC

j_call: TRBJ1-4
clone_size: NA
v_call: TRBV7-2
d_call: NA
cdr3_length: 12
cdr3_aa: CASSSLDEKLFF
cdr3_nt: TGTGCCAGCAGCTCCCTTGATGAAAAACTGTTTTTT

j_call: TRBJ2-4
clone_size: NA
v_call: TRBV7-2
d_call: TRBD2
cdr3_length: 18
cdr3_aa: CASSLPPWTSRSKNIQYF
cdr3_nt: TGTGCCAGCAGCTTGCCGCCCTGGACTAGCCGATCCAAAAACATTCAGTACTTC

j_call: TRBJ2-1
clone_size: many
v_call: TRBV7-9
d_call: TRBD2
cdr3_length: 15
cdr3_aa: CASSFGLAEGVEQFF
cdr3_nt: TGTGCCAGCAGCTTCGGACTAGCGGAGGGGGTTGAGCAGTTCTTC

j_call: TRBJ2-1
clone_size: few
v_call: TRBV27
d_call: TRBD2
cdr3_length: 15
cdr3_aa: CASSPQGAGGLAGFF
cdr3_nt: TGTGCCAGCAGTCCACAAGGGGCGGGGGGACTAGCCGGTTTCTTC

j_call: TRBJ2-7
clone_size: NA
v_call: TRBV11-2
d_call: NA
cdr3_length: 10
cdr3_aa: CASSSYEQYF
cdr3_nt: TGTGCCAGCAGCTCATACGAGCAGTACTTC

j_call: TRBJ2-1
clone_size: NA
v_call: TRBV28
d_call: NA
cdr3_length: 15
cdr3_aa: CASWAQGRSYNEQFF
cdr3_nt: TGTGCCAGCTGGGCCCAGGGCAGGTCGTACAATGAGCAGTTCTTC

j_call: TRBJ2-5
clone_size: few
v_call: TRBV5-4
d_call: NA
cdr3_length: 13
cdr3_aa: CASSRLQGGTQYF
cdr3_nt: TGTGCCAGCAGCCGTCTTCAGGGCGGGACCCAGTACTTC

j_call: TRBJ1-2
clone_size: NA
v_call: TRBV5-4
d_call: TRBD1
cdr3_length: 14
cdr3_aa: CASSNNRGENGYTF
cdr3_nt: TGTGCCAGCAGCAATAACAGGGGCGAGAATGGCTACACCTTC

j_call: TRBJ2-3
clone_size: few
v_call: TRBV2
d_call: TRBD1
cdr3_length: 19
cdr3_aa: CARVKLPGQILTSTDTQYF
cdr3_nt: TGTGCCAGGGTAAAGCTCCCGGGACAGATCCTTACTAGCACAGATACGCAGTATTTT

j_call: TRBJ1-1
clone_size: NA
v_call: TRBV6-5
d_call: NA
cdr3_length: 14
cdr3_aa: CASSYQSAEDKAFF
cdr3_nt: TGTGCCAGCAGTTACCAAAGCGCGGAAGATAAAGCTTTCTTT

j_call: TRBJ1-1
clone_size: NA
v_call: TRBV7-3
d_call: NA
cdr3_length: 14
cdr3_aa: CASSLTIGAPEAFF
cdr3_nt: TGTGCCAGCAGCTTAACGATAGGGGCACCAGAAGCTTTCTTT

j_call: TRBJ1-1
clone_size: NA
v_call: TRBV28
d_call: NA
cdr3_length: 14
cdr3_aa: CASRDAGSFTEAFF
cdr3_nt: TGTGCCAGCAGAGACGCAGGGTCATTCACTGAAGCTTTCTTT

j_call: TRBJ2-3
clone_size: few
v_call: TRBV7-9
d_call: NA
cdr3_length: 13
cdr3_aa: CASSSERTDTQYF
cdr3_nt: TGTGCCAGCAGCTCCGAGCGCACAGATACGCAGTATTTT

j_call: TRBJ2-7
clone_size: NA
v_call: TRBV11-1
d_call: NA
cdr3_length: 14
cdr3_aa: CASSLMGHSYEQYF
cdr3_nt: TGTGCCAGCAGCTTAATGGGGCACTCCTACGAGCAGTACTTC